The 22 T cell receptor beta chains below were found in one sample sequenced in a study of T cell responses to AZD1222 COVID-19 vaccine (dated by TCRdb to the early 2020s). The time point label on this specimen signifies: baseline before first vaccination. Preparation of the library involved the immunoSEQ multiplex PCR assay. The immuneACCESS repertoire file appears here via TCRdb, limited to in-frame rearrangements. These files lack a portion of the clones; in checked studies, under half of the deficit traces to unresolved V genes, and the cause of the others is not known. The sample contains 100,000 or so clones, 85% to 90% of them found a single time. The top ten constitute less than 4% of the sample. This material consisted of peripheral blood, taken on day 0 of AZD1222 vaccination. Receptors were obtained from an adult in good health.

This sequence joins TRBV19 and TRBJ1-3; no definite D call. With 7 bases removed from V and 0 bases from J, the gap between germline ends came to 7 bases. Germline V gene lookup returns CDR1 LNHDA and CDR2 SQIVND (reference sequence). The CDR3 runs to 13 residues. CDR3 sequence (DNA): TGTGCCAGTACCCCCGGCTCTGGAAACACCATATATTTT. Encoded protein: CASTPGSGNTIYF.

V is TRBV2 and J is TRBJ2-5, with D possibly matching TRBD2 (5 bases). CDR3 size: 16 residues. Germline values: CDR1 SNHLY, CDR2 FYNNEI. The V end was cut by 7 bases, the J end by 1 base, with 19 bases between. The CDR3 DNA is TGTGCCAGCAACCCACAGAGGGCCATGTTCCAAGAGACCCAGTACTTC. Its protein is CASNPQRAMFQETQYF.

This clone was found a few times. V gene TRBV19 combines with J gene TRBJ1-5; D might be TRBD1 (5 bases). The CDR3 runs to 14 residues. CDR1 LNHDA and CDR2 SQIVND come from the germline V gene (reference sequence). Trimming removed 7 bases from V and 0 bases from J, with 10 bases in between. CDR3 sequence (DNA): TGTGCCAGTAATACAGGAGATAGCAATCAGCCCCAGCATTTT. Translation gives CASNTGDSNQPQHF.

The chain carries TRBV7-6 and TRBJ2-3; 12 positions match TRBD2. The CDR3 consists of 16 residues. Trimming cost V 3 bases and J 3 bases; bases outside gene matches: 4. CDR1 and CDR2 (germline): SGHVS, FNYEAQ. The CDR3 nucleotides are TGTGCCAGCAGCTTGGCTAGCGGGGGGGCAACAGATACGCAGTATTTT. Its translation is CASSLASGGATDTQYF.

CDR3 in DNA: TGTGCCTGGAGTATGGGGGTGAACACTGAAGCTTTCTTT. It codes for CAWSMGVNTEAFF. V gene TRBV30 combines with J gene TRBJ1-1; D may be TRBD1 (5 bases). V lost 2 bases to trimming and J lost 0 bases, with 7 bases between them. From germline, CDR1 is GTSNPN and CDR2 SVGIG (reference sequence). The CDR3 extends over 13 amino acids. The entire variable domain, with the rest obtained from reference TRBV30 and TRBJ1-1, is as follows: SQTIHQWPATLVQPVGSPLSLECTVEGTSNPNLYWYRQAAGRGLQLLFYSVGIGQISSEVPQNLSASRPQDRQFILSSKKLLLSDSGFYLCAWSMGVNTEAFFGQGTRLTVV.

This chain joins TRBV2 and TRBJ2-1, with 11 positions matching TRBD1. The CDR3 spans 15 residues. The J segment lost 7 bases and the V segment lost 4 bases, leaving 6 bases of the junction unmatched. Germline lookup yields CDR1 SNHLY and CDR2 FYNNEI. The CDR3 sequence: CASSAWDRGGNEQFF. The CDR3, as DNA: TGTGCCAGCAGTGCCTGGGACAGGGGGGGGAATGAGCAGTTCTTC.

V gene TRBV7-2 combines with J gene TRBJ2-5; D is possibly TRBD2 (7 bases). Germline CDR1 reads SGHTA; CDR2 reads FQGNSA. The CDR3 has 19 amino acids. V shed 5 bases and J shed 5 bases, with 30 bases lying between them. This CDR3 is CASSLLRGSGAMREETQYF. The CDR3 bases are TGTGCCAGCAGCCTGCTGAGGGGGAGCGGGGCAATGAGGGAGGAGACCCAGTACTTC.

This chain uses TRBV12-3 or TRBV12-4 with TRBJ2-3; D remains unclear. This CDR3 is built from 10 residues. Between the trimmed V and J ends, which lost 10 bases and 2 bases, there was a span of 4 bases. The CDR3 here is CAINTDTQYF. CDR3 coding DNA: TGTGCCATCAACACAGATACGCAGTATTTT.

This chain joins TRBV2 and TRBJ2-3, with 9 bases identical to TRBD1. From germline, CDR1 is SNHLY and CDR2 FYNNEI. CDR3 length equals 14 residues. V lost 4 bases to trimming and J lost 8 bases; unmatched junction nucleotides: 7. CDR3 bases: TGTGCCAGCAGTGGGGACAGGGAAATAGGTACGCAGTATTTT. Translating gives CASSGDREIGTQYF.

The V gene is TRBV5-1, the J gene TRBJ2-7; tentative D call: TRBD1 (6 bases). The CDR3 consists of 15 residues. Per the germline V gene, CDR1 is SGHRS and CDR2 is YFSETQ. V lost 4 bases, J lost 3 bases, and 17 bases lay in between. DNA of the CDR3: TGCGCCAGCAGCCGGAGTACAGGGAGTTTCTACGAGCAGTACTTC. This codes for CASSRSTGSFYEQYF. Full variable domain (rest looked up from reference TRBV5-1 and TRBJ2-7): KAGVTQTPRYLIKTRGQQVTLSCSPISGHRSVSWYQQTPGQGLQFLFEYFSETQRNKGNFPGRFSGRQFSNSRSEMNVSTLELGDSALYLCASSRSTGSFYEQYFGPGTRLTVT.

V usage is TRBV9 and J usage is TRBJ2-5; weak D call: TRBD2 (7 bases). Trimming took off 2 bases at V and 5 bases at J, with 13 bases between the two ends. CDR1 is SGDLS, CDR2 YYNGEE, per germline. The length of the CDR3 is 14 residues. For the CDR3, the DNA is TGTGCCAGCAGCGTCCGGGGGGCGAGTGAGACCCAGTACTTC. Protein product: CASSVRGASETQYF.

V is TRBV7-2 and J is TRBJ2-1, with D possibly matching TRBD1 (6 bases). Germline values: CDR1 SGHTA, CDR2 FQGNSA. The ends were cut back, 5 bases at V and 7 bases at J, with 15 bases in the middle. The CDR3 contains 14 residues. The CDR3 spells CASSPYLRGNEQFF. CDR3 sequence (DNA): TGTGCCAGCAGCCCGTATCTGAGGGGGAATGAGCAGTTCTTC.

The V call is TRBV3-1 (or the pseudogene TRBV3-2), the J call TRBJ1-5, with TRBD1 matching over 7 bases. Per the germline V gene, CDR1 is LGHDT and CDR2 is YNNKEL (reference sequence). This CDR3 comprises 15 residues. The J segment lost 5 bases and the V segment lost 0 bases, leaving 4 bases of the junction unmatched. CDR3 in DNA: TGTGCCAGCAGCCAAGATCCAGGGGGTCATCAGCCCCAGCATTTT. It translates to CASSQDPGGHQPQHF.

The chain employs TRBV4-2 and TRBJ2-1; TRBD2 matches at 10 bases. The CDR3 is 15 amino acids. V trimming: 0 bases; J trimming: 9 bases; junction bases outside the gene matches: 5. Per the germline V gene, CDR1 is LGHNA and CDR2 is YNFKEQ. CDR3 loop: CASSQEAGGPSEQFF. The CDR3 DNA sequence: TGTGCCAGCAGCCAAGAAGCGGGGGGGCCCTCTGAGCAGTTCTTC.

J is TRBJ1-1 and V is TRBV11-2; D is perhaps TRBD1 (5 bases). CDR3 length equals 14 residues. In germline, CDR1 is SGHAT, CDR2 FQNNGV. Trimming left V 3 bases short and J 4 bases short, with 12 bases between. CDR3 bases: TGTGCCAGCAGCTTCGGGGCGGGCCGCACTGAAGCTTTCTTT. Translated, it gives CASSFGAGRTEAFF. The whole variable domain, remainder taken from reference TRBV11-2 and TRBJ1-1, is EAGVAQSPRYKIIEKRQSVAFWCNPISGHATLYWYQQILGQGPKLLIQFQNNGVVDDSQLPKDRFSAERLKGVDSTLKIQPAKLEDSAVYLCASSFGAGRTEAFFGQGTRLTVV.

This clone was found once. The V call is TRBV12-3 or TRBV12-4, the J call TRBJ1-2; perhaps TRBD1 as D (5 bases). CDR3 length: 13 amino acids. V was clipped by 5 bases and J by 4 bases, with 11 bases between them. CDR3 protein: CASSRDGFYGYTF. CDR3 nucleotides: TGTGCCAGCAGTCGGGACGGATTCTATGGCTACACCTTC.

The gene calls are TRBV2 and TRBJ2-7, with D maybe TRBD1 (6 bases). The CDR3 has 13 amino acids. Germline CDR1 reads SNHLY; CDR2 reads FYNNEI. In DNA, the CDR3 is TGTGCGAGGGCTCGCGGACAGACCTACGAGCAGTACTTC. Its translation is CARARGQTYEQYF.

The chain carries TRBV15 and TRBJ1-3, with D hard to call. The CDR3 totals 12 residues. The germline gives CDR1 LNHNV, CDR2 YYDKDF (reference sequence). Trimming shortened V by 2 bases and J by 9 bases, and 8 bases separated the two germline ends. The CDR3 bases are TGTGCCACCAGCAGACCCCCCGGCACCATATATTTT. As protein: CATSRPPGTIYF.

This clone was counted between two and nine times. The DNA of the CDR3 is TGTGCCAGCAGTGAATATCAGGAGGGAGTTGAAGCTTTCTTT. This encodes CASSEYQEGVEAFF. The rearrangement links TRBV25-1 to TRBJ1-1; D remains unclear. CDR1 is MGHDK, CDR2 SYGVNS, per germline. The CDR3 loop spans 14 amino acids. Trimming took off 0 bases at V and 7 bases at J, with 12 bases between the two ends.

This rearrangement joins TRBV3-1 (or the pseudogene TRBV3-2) to TRBJ1-2; the D is unclear. Germline V CDR1 and CDR2: LGHDT, YNNKEL (reference sequence). The CDR3 loop spans 14 amino acids. The V gene lost 2 bases and the J gene lost 8 bases, with 15 bases spanning the gap. CDR3 nucleotide sequence: TGTGCCAGCAGCCAAAGGACTGTCCATGGCGGCTACACCTTC. Protein product: CASSQRTVHGGYTF.

V usage is TRBV5-1 and J usage is TRBJ2-7; D perhaps matches TRBD1 (5 bases). The germline gives CDR1 SGHRS, CDR2 YFSETQ. Trimming removed 1 base at V and 7 bases at J, with 9 bases between. The CDR3 contains 12 residues. The CDR3 DNA reads TGCGCCAGCAGCTTGAGGGGTTTAGAGCAGTACTTC. Its translation is CASSLRGLEQYF.

The chain employs TRBV15 and TRBJ1-1; D is unclear. The CDR3 is 14 residues long. The germline V and J ends were trimmed by 8 bases and 0 bases, with 13 bases remaining between them. Per germline, CDR1 LNHNV and CDR2 YYDKDF (reference sequence). In DNA form, the CDR3 reads TGTGCCACCGGAGCTAGGGCATTGAACACTGAAGCTTTCTTT. Its translation is CATGARALNTEAFF.